This TCR beta chain was obtained from a study of T-cell memory formation after mild COVID-19 (dated by TCRdb to about 2021). Broadly, across the study: TCR sequence clusters from the two donors were found to be largely donor specific. In a couple of donors, T-cell clones that expanded and contracted after mild COVID-19 were tracked by sequencing TCRalpha and TCRbeta repertoires over time. Two young, previously healthy adult volunteers, one female and one male, were included in the cohort. The study at large found these results: Clones contracting from day 15 to 85 had balanced CD4/CD8 phenotypes, while a second wave expanding from day 15 to 37 was biased towards CD4+. Contracting CD4+ clones turned up mainly in the CM and EM memory subsets, whereas EMRA was where CD8+ clones were enriched. Only two mild cases were covered in the study, and larger cohorts including severe cases with pre-infection samples were considered necessary. Some responding clones were found in pre-infection memory, which suggests that pre-existing cross-reactive memory T cells took part in the SARS-CoV-2 response. SARS-CoV-2 specificity of the second-wave clones peaking on day 37 was not confirmed.

Per the germline V gene, SGHTA is the CDR1 and FQGNSA is the CDR2. CDR3 length: 13 amino acids, cysteine to phenylalanine. Only the CDR3 region is kept as DNA, spanning 39 bases read in frame from base 1. V lost 2 bases and J lost 7 bases; the stretch between them is 8 bases long. PBMCs were isolated by Ficoll-Paque density gradient centrifugation. This clonotype showed up just a few times. Its antigen is unknown. No qualities accompany the bases; no much larger clone lies one base away. TCRdb lists the instrument as Illumina NovaSeq 6000. cDNA libraries for TCRalpha and TCRbeta were prepared by 5'RACE using constant-segment primers, with sample barcodes and unique molecular identifiers added. Trizol reagent was used to extract RNA from every sample. Libraries were amplified in two PCR steps, with a second sample barcode and Illumina TruSeq adapters added in the second step. Sequencing of the libraries was done on an Illumina NovaSeq, producing 2 x 150 bp paired-end reads. On the study's bioinformatics: Reads were demultiplexed and collapsed into UMI-guided consensus sequences with migec v1.2.7. Using mixcr v2.1.11, the UMI consensuses were aligned to TRA and TRB V and J templates and assembled into clonotypes. Expanded or contracted clonotypes were those called significant by both edgeR and NoisET, with noise models trained on biological replicates. edgeR calls used a false discovery rate-adjusted p below 0.01 and a log2 fold-change threshold of 1. As an exploratory analysis of dynamics, max-normalized trajectories of the 1000 most abundant clonotypes were examined with PCA combined with hierarchical clustering. Separately sequenced CD4+ and CD8+ repertoires were used to assign a CD4 or CD8 phenotype to each responding clone. Starting from the raw public reads, TCRdb applied fastp trimming at Q25, assembled clones with MiXCR and retained in-frame beta chains. Each CDR3 protein appears once, grouped with its most common genes and DNA. The V and J calls, along with clone size, are taken from TCRdb and not from the paper's own processing. The sample profile shows fewer than 250,000 distinct CDR3 sequences; over 9.5% of them were found once. Jointly, the top ten make up 3% to 3.5% of the sample.

The chain employs TRBV7-2 and TRBJ2-2; no D gene can be assigned with confidence. The source is a man aged 18 to 29 who had mild COVID-19 (a few samples of this study predate the infection). The sample titles of this study are shuffled in the database, so cell type and time point are left out; the donor was told from shared clones. The sequenced sample consisted of PBMCs or a T cell subset sorted from them (not recorded which). The CDR3 region has the sequence CASSLNGYGELFF. The DNA sequence follows: TGTGCCAGCAGCTTAAACGGGTACGGGGAGCTGTTTTTT.